Reported below is one T cell receptor (beta chain). These data belong to a study of T cell changes during pregnancy in multiple sclerosis. Sequenced by immunoSEQ multiplex PCR; TCRdb stores in-frame clones only, minus some. The profile shows 50,000 to 65,000 clones, under 95% of them singletons. V was clipped by 2 bases and J by 4 bases; unmatched bases: 3. Germline V gene data show CDR1 as SGHDN and CDR2 as FVKESK. This CDR3 is 14 amino acids long. This receptor was identified in a female donor with multiple sclerosis, enrolled in a pregnancy study. The sample here was CD8+ T cells from peripheral blood mononuclear cells, taken in the second trimester of pregnancy. The chain is built from TRBV14 and TRBJ1-2; 8 bases align to TRBD1. CDR3 DNA sequence: TGTGCCAGCAGCCAACAGGGGGCCGGCTATGGCTACACCTTC. Its translation is CASSQQGAGYGYTF.